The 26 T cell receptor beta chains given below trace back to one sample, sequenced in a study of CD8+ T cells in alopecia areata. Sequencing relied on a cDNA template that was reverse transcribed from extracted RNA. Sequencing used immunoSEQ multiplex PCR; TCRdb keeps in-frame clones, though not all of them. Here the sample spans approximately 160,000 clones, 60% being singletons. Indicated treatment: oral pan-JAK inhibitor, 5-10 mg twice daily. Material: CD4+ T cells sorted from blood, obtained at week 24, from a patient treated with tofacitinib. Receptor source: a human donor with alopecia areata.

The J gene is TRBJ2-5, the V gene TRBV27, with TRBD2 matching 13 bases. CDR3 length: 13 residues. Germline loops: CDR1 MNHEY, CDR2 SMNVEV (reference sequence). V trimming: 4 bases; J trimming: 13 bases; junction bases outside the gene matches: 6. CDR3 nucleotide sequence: TGTGCCAGCAGTTCGGGACTAGCGGGGACACTGTACTTC. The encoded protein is CASSSGLAGTLYF.

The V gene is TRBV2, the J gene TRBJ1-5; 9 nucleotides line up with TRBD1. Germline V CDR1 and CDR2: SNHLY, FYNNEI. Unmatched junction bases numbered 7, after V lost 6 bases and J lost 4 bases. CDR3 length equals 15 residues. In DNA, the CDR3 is TGTGCCAGCAGACGCGGGACAGGGCAGAATCAGCCCCAGCATTTT. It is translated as CASRRGTGQNQPQHF. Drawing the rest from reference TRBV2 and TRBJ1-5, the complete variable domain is EPEVTQTPSHQVTQMGQEVILRCVPISNHLYFYWYRQILGQKVEFLVSFYNNEISEKSEIFDDQFSVERPDGSNFTLKIRSTKLEDSAMYFCASRRGTGQNQPQHFGDGTRLSIL.

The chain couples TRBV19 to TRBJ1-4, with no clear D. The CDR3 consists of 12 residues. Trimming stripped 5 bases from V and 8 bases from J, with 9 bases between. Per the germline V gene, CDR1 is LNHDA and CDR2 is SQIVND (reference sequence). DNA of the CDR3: TGTGCCAGTAGTTATCTTGGCGAAAAACTGTTTTTT. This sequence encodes CASSYLGEKLFF.

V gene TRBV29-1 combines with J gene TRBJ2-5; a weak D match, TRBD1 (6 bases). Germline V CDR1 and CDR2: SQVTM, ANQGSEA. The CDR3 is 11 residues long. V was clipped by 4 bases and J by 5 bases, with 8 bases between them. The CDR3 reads CSVGTGETQYF. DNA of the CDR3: TGCAGCGTTGGTACAGGGGAGACCCAGTACTTC.

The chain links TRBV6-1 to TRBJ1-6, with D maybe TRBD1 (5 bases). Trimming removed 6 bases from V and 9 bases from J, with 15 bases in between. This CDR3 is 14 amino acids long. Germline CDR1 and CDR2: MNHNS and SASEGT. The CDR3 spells CASSGGTASSPLHF. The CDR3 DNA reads TGTGCCAGCAGCGGGGGGACTGCGAGTTCACCCCTCCACTTT.

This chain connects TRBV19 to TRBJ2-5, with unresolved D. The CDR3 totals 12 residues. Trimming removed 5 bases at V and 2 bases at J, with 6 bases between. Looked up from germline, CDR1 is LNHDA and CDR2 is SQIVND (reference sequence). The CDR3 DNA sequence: TGTGCCAGTAGTCGCCGACAAGAGACCCAGTACTTC. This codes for CASSRRQETQYF. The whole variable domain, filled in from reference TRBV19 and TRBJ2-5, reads DGGITQSPKYLFRKEGQNVTLSCEQNLNHDAMYWYRQDPGQGLRLIYYSQIVNDFQKGDIAEGYSVSREKKESFPLTVTSAQKNPTAFYLCASSRRQETQYFGPGTRLLVL.

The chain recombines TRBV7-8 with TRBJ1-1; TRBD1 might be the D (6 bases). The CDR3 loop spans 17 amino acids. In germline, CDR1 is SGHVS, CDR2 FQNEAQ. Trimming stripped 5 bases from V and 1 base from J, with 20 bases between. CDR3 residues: CASSNNRAVGKNTEAFF. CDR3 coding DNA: TGTGCCAGCAGCAATAACAGGGCAGTAGGAAAGAACACTGAAGCTTTCTTT.

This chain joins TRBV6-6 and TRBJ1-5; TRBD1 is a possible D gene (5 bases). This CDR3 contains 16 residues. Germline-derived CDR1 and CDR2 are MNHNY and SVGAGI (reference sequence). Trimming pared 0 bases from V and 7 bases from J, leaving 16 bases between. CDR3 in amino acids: CASSYSNQGAEQPQHF. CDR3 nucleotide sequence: TGTGCCAGCAGTTACTCGAACCAGGGTGCGGAACAGCCCCAGCATTTT.

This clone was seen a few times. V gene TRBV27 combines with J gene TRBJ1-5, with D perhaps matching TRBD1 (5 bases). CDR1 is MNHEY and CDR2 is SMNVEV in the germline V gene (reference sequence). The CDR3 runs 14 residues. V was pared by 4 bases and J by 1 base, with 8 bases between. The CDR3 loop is CASSSRDSNQPQHF. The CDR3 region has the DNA TGTGCCAGCAGTTCCCGGGACAGCAATCAGCCCCAGCATTTT.

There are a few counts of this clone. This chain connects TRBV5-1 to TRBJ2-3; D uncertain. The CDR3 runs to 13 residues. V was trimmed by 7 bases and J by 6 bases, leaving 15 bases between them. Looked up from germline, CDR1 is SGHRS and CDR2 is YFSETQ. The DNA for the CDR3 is TGCGCCAGCGCAAATATGGCTGGGGATACGCAGTATTTT. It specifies CASANMAGDTQYF.

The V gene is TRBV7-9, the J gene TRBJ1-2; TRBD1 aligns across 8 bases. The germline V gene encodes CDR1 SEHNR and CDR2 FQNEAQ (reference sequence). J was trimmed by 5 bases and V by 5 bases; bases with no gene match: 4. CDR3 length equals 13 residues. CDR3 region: CASSQDREYGYTF. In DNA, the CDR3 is TGTGCCAGCAGCCAGGACAGGGAATATGGCTACACCTTC.

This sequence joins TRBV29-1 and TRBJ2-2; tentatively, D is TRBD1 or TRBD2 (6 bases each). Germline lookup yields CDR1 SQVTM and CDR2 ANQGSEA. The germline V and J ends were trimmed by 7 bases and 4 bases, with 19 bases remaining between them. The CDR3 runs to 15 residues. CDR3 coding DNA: TGCAGCGCCGAACAGGGATCCGGGGGCACCGGGGAGCTGTTTTTT. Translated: CSAEQGSGGTGELFF.

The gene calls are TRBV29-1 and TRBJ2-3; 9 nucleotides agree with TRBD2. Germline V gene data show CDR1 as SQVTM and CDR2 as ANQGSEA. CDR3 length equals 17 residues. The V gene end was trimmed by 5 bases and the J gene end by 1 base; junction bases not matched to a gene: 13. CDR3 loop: CSVFWGSSGARTDTQYF. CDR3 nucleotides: TGCAGCGTTTTTTGGGGGTCTAGCGGGGCCCGCACAGATACGCAGTATTTT.

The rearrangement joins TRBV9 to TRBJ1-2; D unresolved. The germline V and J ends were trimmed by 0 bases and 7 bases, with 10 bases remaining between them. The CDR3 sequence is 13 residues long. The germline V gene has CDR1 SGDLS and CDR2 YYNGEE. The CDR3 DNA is TGTGCCAGCAGCGTAGGCACCCTCGGTGGCTACACCTTC. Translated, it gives CASSVGTLGGYTF.

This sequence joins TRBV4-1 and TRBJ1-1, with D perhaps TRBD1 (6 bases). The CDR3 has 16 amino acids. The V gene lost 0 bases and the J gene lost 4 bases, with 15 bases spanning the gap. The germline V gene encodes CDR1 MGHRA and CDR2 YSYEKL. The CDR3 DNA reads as TGCGCCAGCAGCCAAGATTTTCCGGGGGCGGGCACTGAAGCTTTCTTT. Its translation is CASSQDFPGAGTEAFF.

The CDR3 spells CASSEESAAFF. The CDR3, as DNA: TGTGCCAGCAGTGAAGAGAGTGCAGCTTTCTTT. The rearrangement links TRBV2 to TRBJ1-1; D gene ambiguous. This CDR3 has 11 amino acids. Germline V gene sequence: CDR1 SNHLY, CDR2 FYNNEI. V gave up 1 base and J gave up 10 bases, with 7 bases separating them. Using reference TRBV2 and TRBJ1-1 for the parts outside the CDR3, the full variable domain is EPEVTQTPSHQVTQMGQEVILRCVPISNHLYFYWYRQILGQKVEFLVSFYNNEISEKSEIFDDQFSVERPDGSNFTLKIRSTKLEDSAMYFCASSEESAAFFGQGTRLTVV.

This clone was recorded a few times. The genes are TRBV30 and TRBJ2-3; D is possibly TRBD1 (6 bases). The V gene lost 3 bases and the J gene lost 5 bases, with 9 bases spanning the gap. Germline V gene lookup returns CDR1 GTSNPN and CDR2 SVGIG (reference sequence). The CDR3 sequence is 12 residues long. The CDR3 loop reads CAWSAQGDTQYF. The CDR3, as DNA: TGTGCCTGGAGCGCACAGGGAGATACGCAGTATTTT.

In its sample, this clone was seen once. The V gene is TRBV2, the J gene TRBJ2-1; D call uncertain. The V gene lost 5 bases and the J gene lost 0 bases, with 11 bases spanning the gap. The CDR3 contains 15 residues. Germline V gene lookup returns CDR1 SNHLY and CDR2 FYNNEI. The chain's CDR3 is CASSQWRSSYNEQFF. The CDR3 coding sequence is TGTGCCAGCAGTCAATGGCGGAGCTCCTACAATGAGCAGTTCTTC.

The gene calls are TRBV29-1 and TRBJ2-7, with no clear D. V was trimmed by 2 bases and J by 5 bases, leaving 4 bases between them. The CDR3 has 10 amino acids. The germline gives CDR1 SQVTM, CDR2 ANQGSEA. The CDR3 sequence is CSVESNEQYF. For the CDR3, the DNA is TGCAGCGTTGAATCGAACGAGCAGTACTTC.

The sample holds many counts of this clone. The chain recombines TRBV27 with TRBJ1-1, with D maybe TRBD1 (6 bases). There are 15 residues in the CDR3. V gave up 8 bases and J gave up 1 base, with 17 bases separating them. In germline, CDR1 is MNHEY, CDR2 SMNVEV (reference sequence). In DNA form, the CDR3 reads TGTGCCAGCTCCGTTGGCGGGACACCGAACACTGAAGCTTTCTTT. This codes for CASSVGGTPNTEAFF.

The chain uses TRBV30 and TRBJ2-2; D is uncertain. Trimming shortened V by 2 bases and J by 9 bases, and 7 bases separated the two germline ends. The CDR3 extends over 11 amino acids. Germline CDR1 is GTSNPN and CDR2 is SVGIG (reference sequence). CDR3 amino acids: CAWSSGWELFF. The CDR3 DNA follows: TGTGCCTGGAGTTCAGGCTGGGAGCTGTTTTTT.

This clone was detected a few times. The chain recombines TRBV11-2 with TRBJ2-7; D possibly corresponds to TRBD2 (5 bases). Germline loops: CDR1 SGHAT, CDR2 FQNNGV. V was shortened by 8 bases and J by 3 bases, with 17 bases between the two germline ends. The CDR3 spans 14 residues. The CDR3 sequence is CASVRTPNHYEQYF. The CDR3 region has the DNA TGTGCCAGCGTAAGGACTCCCAACCACTACGAGCAGTACTTC.

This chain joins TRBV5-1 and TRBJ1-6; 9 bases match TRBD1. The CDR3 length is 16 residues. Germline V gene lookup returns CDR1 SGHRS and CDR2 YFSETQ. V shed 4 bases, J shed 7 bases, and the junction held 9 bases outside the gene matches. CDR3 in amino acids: CASSLDGTGQNSPLHF. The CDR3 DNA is TGCGCCAGCAGCCTGGATGGGACAGGGCAAAATTCACCCCTCCACTTT. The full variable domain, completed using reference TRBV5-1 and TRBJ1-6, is KAGVTQTPRYLIKTRGQQVTLSCSPISGHRSVSWYQQTPGQGLQFLFEYFSETQRNKGNFPGRFSGRQFSNSRSEMNVSTLELGDSALYLCASSLDGTGQNSPLHFGNGTRLTVT.

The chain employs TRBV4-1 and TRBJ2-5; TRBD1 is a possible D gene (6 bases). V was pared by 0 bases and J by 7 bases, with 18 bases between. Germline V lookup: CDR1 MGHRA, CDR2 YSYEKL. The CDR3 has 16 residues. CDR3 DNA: TGCGCCAGCAGCCAAGATGTGGGGGCGCGGATAGTGACCCAGTACTTC. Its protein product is CASSQDVGARIVTQYF.

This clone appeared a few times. In DNA form, the CDR3 reads TGTGCCAGCGGGGGGCGCTACAATGAGCAGTTCTTC. Its translation is CASGGRYNEQFF. V usage is TRBV6-5 and J usage is TRBJ2-1; D is possibly TRBD1 or TRBD2 (6 bases each). Trimming cost V 8 bases and J 3 bases, with 8 bases left between them. Looked up from germline, CDR1 is MNHEY and CDR2 is SVGAGI. This CDR3 is 12 amino acids long.

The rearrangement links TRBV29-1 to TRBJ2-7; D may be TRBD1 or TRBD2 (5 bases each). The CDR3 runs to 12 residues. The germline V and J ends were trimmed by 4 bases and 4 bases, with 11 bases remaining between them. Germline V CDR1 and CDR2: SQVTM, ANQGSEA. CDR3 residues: CSVGRGGYEQYF. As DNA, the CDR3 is TGCAGCGTTGGTAGGGGCGGGTACGAGCAGTACTTC.